This TCR beta chain originates from a study of shared clonotypes between healthy human individuals. Overall study results and limits: Naive subsets usually exceeded memory subsets in estimated richness.

Donors comprised only Caucasian adults living in Nashville, Tennessee. Trimming at V came to 7 bases and at J to 4 bases, leaving 2 bases not matched to a gene. The CDR3 extends over 13 amino acids. Germline CDR1 MNHEY, CDR2 SVGAGI. Note on this clone: Its cognate antigen is unknown.

TCRdb's copy holds only in-frame clones and misses some; the assay was immunoSEQ multiplex PCR. Of 850,000 to 1,200,000 clones in the sample, roughly 80% were seen once. The receptor was derived from a young man in good health. The sequenced material came from memory CD4+ T cells sorted from blood. Subset of the sample: CD45RA-negative fraction. V is TRBV6-5 and J is TRBJ2-7, with 12 bases fitting TRBD2. CDR3 DNA sequence: TGTGCCAGCAAACTAGCGGGAGGTTACGAGCAGTACTTC. Its protein product is CASKLAGGYEQYF.